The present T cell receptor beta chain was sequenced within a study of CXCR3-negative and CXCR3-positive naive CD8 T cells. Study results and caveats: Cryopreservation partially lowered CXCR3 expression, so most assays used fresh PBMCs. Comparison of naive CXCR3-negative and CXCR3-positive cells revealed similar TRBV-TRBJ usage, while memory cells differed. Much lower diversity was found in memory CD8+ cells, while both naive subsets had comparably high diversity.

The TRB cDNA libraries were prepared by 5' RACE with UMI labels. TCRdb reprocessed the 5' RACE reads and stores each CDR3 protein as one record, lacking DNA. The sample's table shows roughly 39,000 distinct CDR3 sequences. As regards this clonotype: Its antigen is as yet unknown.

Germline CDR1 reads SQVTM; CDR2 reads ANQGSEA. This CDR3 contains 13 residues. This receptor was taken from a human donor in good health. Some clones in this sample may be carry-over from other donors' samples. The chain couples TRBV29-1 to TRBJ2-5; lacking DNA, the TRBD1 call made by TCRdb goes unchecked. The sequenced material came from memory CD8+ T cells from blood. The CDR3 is CSVSRQVQETQYF.